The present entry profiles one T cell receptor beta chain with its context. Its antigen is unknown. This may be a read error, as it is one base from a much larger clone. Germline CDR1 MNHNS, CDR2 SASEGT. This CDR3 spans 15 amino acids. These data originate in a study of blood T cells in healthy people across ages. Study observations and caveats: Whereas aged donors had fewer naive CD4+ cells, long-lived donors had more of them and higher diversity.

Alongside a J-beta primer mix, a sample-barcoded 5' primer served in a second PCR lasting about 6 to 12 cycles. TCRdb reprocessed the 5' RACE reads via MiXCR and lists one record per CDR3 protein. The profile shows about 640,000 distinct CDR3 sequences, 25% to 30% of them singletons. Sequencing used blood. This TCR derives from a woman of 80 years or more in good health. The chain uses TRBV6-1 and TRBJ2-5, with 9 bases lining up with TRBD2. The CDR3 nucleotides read TGTGCCGGCAGTGTTCTAGCGGGGCAGCAAGAGACCCAGTACTTC. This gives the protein CAGSVLAGQQETQYF.